The source of this T cell receptor (beta chain) is a study of OX40 agonist ivuxolimab in advanced cancers. At the level of the study: Administration of intravenous ivuxolimab to patients occurred every 2 weeks at 0.01 to 10 mg/kg.

Points from the study as a whole: CD8+ T cells were the subset that, on average, had more expanded clones than CD4+.

This table comes from immunoSEQ multiplex PCR, and its TCRdb copy is limited to in-frame clones, with some not included. The sample yields approximately 30,000 clones, 75% to 90% seen once. Germline CDR1 reads MNHEY; CDR2 reads SVGAGI. CDR3 length: 15 residues. Deletions cut 2 bases from V and 11 bases from J, with 21 bases between. As to this clone: Its antigen is currently unknown.

This chain links TRBV6-5 with TRBJ1-2; tentatively, D is TRBD1 (6 bases). The sequencing used CD4+ or CD8+ T cells sorted from blood, collected in a trial of the OX40 agonist ivuxolimab. This sequence was found in an adult with an advanced solid tumor such as melanoma, head and neck, liver or kidney cancer. Written as DNA, the CDR3 is TGTGCCAGCAGTTACCTATCGGGGACATCCGCGGGATACACCTTC. Translating gives CASSYLSGTSAGYTF.